These T cell receptor beta chains were read from a single sample in a study of blood T cell repertoires in COVID-19. The assay was immunoSEQ multiplex PCR, and TCRdb's table has in-frame clones only and misses some. This table holds approximately 210,000 clones, 65% to 85% found once. The sequenced material came from PBMCs or T cells enriched from blood (not recorded which). These receptors were obtained from a young man with acute COVID-19. Each CDR3 is given with its conserved first and last residue. A D gene is named only where the DNA matches it firmly. Clone size, where shown, is once, few, many, or a class for clones that have expanded.

clone size: NA
D gene: NA
J gene: TRBJ2-7
V gene: TRBV21-1
CDR3 protein: CASSKVAVVYEQYF
CDR3 DNA: TGTGCCAGCAGCAAAGTAGCAGTAGTCTACGAGCAGTACTTC

clone size: NA
D gene: NA
J gene: TRBJ1-3
V gene: TRBV9
CDR3 protein: CASSVSQGAGNTIYF
CDR3 DNA: TGTGCCAGCAGCGTCTCACAGGGAGCTGGAAACACCATATATTTT

clone size: NA
D gene: TRBD2
J gene: TRBJ2-5
V gene: TRBV7-3
CDR3 protein: CASSPQAGGETQYF
CDR3 DNA: TGTGCCAGCAGCCCCCAAGCGGGGGGGGAGACCCAGTACTTC

clone size: NA
D gene: NA
J gene: TRBJ1-2
V gene: TRBV7-4
CDR3 protein: CASSLDRHANYGYTF
CDR3 DNA: TGTGCCAGCAGCTTAGACAGACACGCTAACTATGGCTACACCTTC

clone size: NA
D gene: NA
J gene: TRBJ2-7
V gene: TRBV27
CDR3 protein: CASSPRTGFSYEQYF
CDR3 DNA: TGTGCCAGCAGTCCGAGGACGGGATTCTCCTACGAGCAGTACTTC

clone size: NA
D gene: NA
J gene: TRBJ2-5
V gene: TRBV3-1/TRBV3-2
CDR3 protein: CASSPLRETQYF
CDR3 DNA: TGTGCCAGCAGCCCCCTAAGAGAGACCCAGTACTTC

clone size: NA
D gene: NA
J gene: TRBJ1-2
V gene: TRBV6-5
CDR3 protein: CASSPLVGADGHTF
CDR3 DNA: TGTGCCAGCAGCCCCCTTGTGGGGGCAGATGGACACACCTTC

clone size: NA
D gene: TRBD1
J gene: TRBJ2-2
V gene: TRBV18
CDR3 protein: CASSPTDRGRTGELFF
CDR3 DNA: TGTGCCAGCTCACCTACGGACAGGGGTAGAACCGGGGAGCTGTTTTTT

clone size: NA
D gene: TRBD2
J gene: TRBJ2-7
V gene: TRBV28
CDR3 protein: CASRGTSGSYEQYF
CDR3 DNA: TGTGCCAGCAGGGGGACTAGCGGTTCTTACGAGCAGTACTTC

clone size: NA
D gene: TRBD2
J gene: TRBJ2-7
V gene: TRBV11-3
CDR3 protein: CASSLAKLRTRGLVEQYF
CDR3 DNA: TGTGCCAGCAGCTTAGCAAAGTTAAGGACTAGAGGGTTGGTCGAGCAGTACTTC

clone size: NA
D gene: TRBD1
J gene: TRBJ2-1
V gene: TRBV30
CDR3 protein: CAWRTQGGNEQFF
CDR3 DNA: TGTGCCTGGAGGACACAGGGGGGAAATGAGCAGTTCTTC

clone size: NA
D gene: TRBD1
J gene: TRBJ1-3
V gene: TRBV30
CDR3 protein: CAWSDATGSSGNTIYF
CDR3 DNA: TGTGCCTGGAGTGACGCGACAGGGAGCTCTGGAAACACCATATATTTT

clone size: NA
D gene: NA
J gene: TRBJ1-1
V gene: TRBV27
CDR3 protein: CASSQFGGGEAFF
CDR3 DNA: TGTGCCAGCAGTCAGTTCGGGGGAGGTGAAGCTTTCTTT

clone size: NA
D gene: NA
J gene: TRBJ1-2
V gene: TRBV12-3/TRBV12-4
CDR3 protein: CASSSRVGYTF
CDR3 DNA: TGTGCCAGCAGTTCGAGGGTGGGCTACACCTTC

clone size: NA
D gene: TRBD1
J gene: TRBJ1-1
V gene: TRBV5-4
CDR3 protein: CASSLPGTGAMNTEAFF
CDR3 DNA: TGTGCCAGCAGCCTTCCTGGGACAGGGGCTATGAACACTGAAGCTTTCTTT

clone size: NA
D gene: NA
J gene: TRBJ2-7
V gene: TRBV27
CDR3 protein: CASSLSPGLMGHEQYF
CDR3 DNA: TGTGCCAGCAGTTTATCCCCAGGGCTTATGGGGCACGAGCAGTACTTC

clone size: NA
D gene: NA
J gene: TRBJ1-2
V gene: TRBV9
CDR3 protein: CASSGIQPNYGYTF
CDR3 DNA: TGTGCCAGCAGCGGAATACAGCCTAACTATGGCTACACCTTC

clone size: NA
D gene: NA
J gene: TRBJ2-7
V gene: TRBV7-3
CDR3 protein: CASSLSPGASYEQYF
CDR3 DNA: TGTGCCAGCAGCTTAAGTCCAGGGGCCTCCTACGAGCAGTACTTC

clone size: NA
D gene: TRBD2
J gene: TRBJ2-5
V gene: TRBV6-5
CDR3 protein: CASSYRLAGYQETQYF
CDR3 DNA: TGTGCCAGCAGTTACCGACTAGCGGGGTACCAAGAGACCCAGTACTTC

clone size: few
D gene: TRBD1
J gene: TRBJ1-1
V gene: TRBV4-1
CDR3 protein: CASSPAGTGMNTEAFF
CDR3 DNA: TGCGCCAGCAGCCCCGCAGGGACAGGGATGAACACTGAAGCTTTCTTT

clone size: NA
D gene: NA
J gene: TRBJ1-6
V gene: TRBV27
CDR3 protein: CASSLNRDPYNSPLHF
CDR3 DNA: TGTGCCAGCAGTTTGAACAGGGACCCCTATAATTCACCCCTCCACTTT

clone size: NA
D gene: NA
J gene: TRBJ2-3
V gene: TRBV29-1
CDR3 protein: CSVYLVGDTQYF
CDR3 DNA: TGCAGCGTTTACCTCGTCGGAGATACGCAGTATTTT

clone size: NA
D gene: NA
J gene: TRBJ1-1
V gene: TRBV28
CDR3 protein: CASSSPGENTEAFF
CDR3 DNA: TGTGCCAGCAGTTCGCCAGGGGAGAACACTGAAGCTTTCTTT

clone size: NA
D gene: TRBD1
J gene: TRBJ1-2
V gene: TRBV5-1
CDR3 protein: CASSSLASAGGYGYTF
CDR3 DNA: TGCGCCAGCAGCTCGCTGGCAAGCGCAGGGGGCTATGGCTACACCTTC

clone size: NA
D gene: NA
J gene: TRBJ2-1
V gene: TRBV6-5
CDR3 protein: CASTRGSYNEQFF
CDR3 DNA: TGTGCCAGCACACGGGGCTCCTACAATGAGCAGTTCTTC

clone size: NA
D gene: TRBD2
J gene: TRBJ2-3
V gene: TRBV6-2/TRBV6-3
CDR3 protein: CASSYDGTSPWGLDTQYF
CDR3 DNA: TGTGCCAGCAGTTACGACGGGACTAGCCCCTGGGGTTTAGATACGCAGTATTTT

clone size: few
D gene: TRBD1
J gene: TRBJ2-2
V gene: TRBV5-1
CDR3 protein: CASSSGQGRTGELFF
CDR3 DNA: TGCGCCAGCAGCTCGGGACAGGGTAGGACCGGGGAGCTGTTTTTT

clone size: once
D gene: NA
J gene: TRBJ1-1
V gene: TRBV29-1
CDR3 protein: CSVNQDIMNTEAFF
CDR3 DNA: TGCAGCGTTAACCAGGACATAATGAACACTGAAGCTTTCTTT

clone size: many
D gene: NA
J gene: TRBJ2-2
V gene: TRBV5-4
CDR3 protein: CASSLIRGFDTGELFF
CDR3 DNA: TGTGCCAGCAGCTTGATCAGGGGCTTTGACACCGGGGAGCTGTTTTTT

clone size: NA
D gene: NA
J gene: TRBJ1-4
V gene: TRBV5-1
CDR3 protein: CASSLYSPTRDNEKLFF
CDR3 DNA: TGCGCCAGCAGCTTGTATAGTCCCACGCGGGATAATGAAAAACTGTTTTTT

clone size: once
D gene: TRBD2
J gene: TRBJ2-1
V gene: TRBV6-2/TRBV6-3
CDR3 protein: CASSQRTSGGDNEQFF
CDR3 DNA: TGTGCCAGCAGCCAGAGGACTAGCGGGGGGGACAATGAGCAGTTCTTC

clone size: NA
D gene: NA
J gene: TRBJ2-1
V gene: TRBV5-4
CDR3 protein: CASSFDGLYNEQFF
CDR3 DNA: TGTGCCAGCAGCTTCGATGGCTTGTACAATGAGCAGTTCTTC

clone size: NA
D gene: NA
J gene: TRBJ2-3
V gene: TRBV10-2
CDR3 protein: CASSDNRGTDTQYF
CDR3 DNA: TGCGCCAGCAGTGACAACAGGGGCACAGATACGCAGTATTTT

clone size: NA
D gene: TRBD1
J gene: TRBJ1-1
V gene: TRBV23-1
CDR3 protein: CASTNSDREFGAFF
CDR3 DNA: TGCGCCAGCACCAATTCGGACAGGGAGTTTGGAGCTTTCTTT

clone size: NA
D gene: NA
J gene: TRBJ2-7
V gene: TRBV21-1
CDR3 protein: CASSKELAGAPSYEQYF
CDR3 DNA: TGTGCCAGCAGCAAAGAGCTAGCGGGGGCACCTTCCTACGAGCAGTACTTC

clone size: NA
D gene: TRBD2
J gene: TRBJ2-2
V gene: TRBV28
CDR3 protein: CASSRAGGPGELFF
CDR3 DNA: TGTGCCAGCAGTAGGGCGGGGGGACCCGGGGAGCTGTTTTTT

clone size: NA
D gene: NA
J gene: TRBJ1-3
V gene: TRBV28
CDR3 protein: CASSSAQVHTIYF
CDR3 DNA: TGTGCCAGCAGTTCGGCCCAGGTTCACACCATATATTTT

clone size: NA
D gene: NA
J gene: TRBJ2-7
V gene: TRBV25-1
CDR3 protein: CASSDAGQGYDEQYF
CDR3 DNA: TGTGCCAGCAGTGACGCCGGGCAGGGTTATGACGAGCAGTACTTC

clone size: NA
D gene: NA
J gene: TRBJ2-7
V gene: TRBV14
CDR3 protein: CASSHIRDIPPYEQYF
CDR3 DNA: TGTGCCAGCAGCCATATTCGGGACATACCACCCTACGAGCAGTACTTC

clone size: NA
D gene: NA
J gene: TRBJ1-1
V gene: TRBV27
CDR3 protein: CASSLSRGARTEAFF
CDR3 DNA: TGTGCCAGCAGTTTATCCCGGGGGGCGCGGACTGAAGCTTTCTTT

clone size: NA
D gene: NA
J gene: TRBJ1-2
V gene: TRBV11-2
CDR3 protein: CASSYLTYGYTF
CDR3 DNA: TGTGCCAGCAGCTACTTAACCTATGGCTACACCTTC

clone size: NA
D gene: NA
J gene: TRBJ1-1
V gene: TRBV2
CDR3 protein: CASSEEGGIGEAFF
CDR3 DNA: TGTGCCAGCAGTGAAGAGGGAGGGATAGGTGAAGCTTTCTTT

clone size: once
D gene: NA
J gene: TRBJ2-5
V gene: TRBV19
CDR3 protein: CATRQGETQYF
CDR3 DNA: TGTGCCACACGGCAGGGAGAGACCCAGTACTTC

clone size: NA
D gene: TRBD2
J gene: TRBJ2-1
V gene: TRBV3-1/TRBV3-2
CDR3 protein: CASRTSGHNEQFF
CDR3 DNA: TGTGCCAGTCGGACTAGCGGCCACAATGAGCAGTTCTTC

clone size: NA
D gene: TRBD1
J gene: TRBJ1-1
V gene: TRBV7-9
CDR3 protein: CASSVGTGSTEAFF
CDR3 DNA: TGTGCCAGCAGCGTAGGGACAGGGTCGACTGAAGCTTTCTTT

clone size: NA
D gene: NA
J gene: TRBJ2-3
V gene: TRBV5-1
CDR3 protein: CASSLAGKRTDTQYF
CDR3 DNA: TGCGCCAGCAGCTTGGCGGGGAAGCGCACAGATACGCAGTATTTT

clone size: few
D gene: NA
J gene: TRBJ1-5
V gene: TRBV27
CDR3 protein: CASSDGGRYYQPQHF
CDR3 DNA: TGTGCCAGCAGCGACGGGGGACGGTATTATCAGCCCCAGCATTTT

clone size: NA
D gene: NA
J gene: TRBJ1-2
V gene: TRBV11-2
CDR3 protein: CASSLSGDNYGYTF
CDR3 DNA: TGTGCCAGCAGCTTATCAGGGGATAACTATGGCTACACCTTC

clone size: NA
D gene: NA
J gene: TRBJ2-2
V gene: TRBV12-3/TRBV12-4
CDR3 protein: CASSFPYDTLFF
CDR3 DNA: TGTGCCAGCAGTTTCCCCTACGATACGCTGTTTTTT

clone size: NA
D gene: TRBD2
J gene: TRBJ2-1
V gene: TRBV2
CDR3 protein: CASNLARGGNEQFF
CDR3 DNA: TGTGCCAGCAATCTGGCGCGGGGGGGGAATGAGCAGTTCTTC

clone size: NA
D gene: TRBD1
J gene: TRBJ2-5
V gene: TRBV11-2
CDR3 protein: CASSLDRATQYF
CDR3 DNA: TGTGCCAGCAGCTTGGACAGGGCGACCCAGTACTTC

clone size: NA
D gene: NA
J gene: TRBJ2-7
V gene: TRBV27
CDR3 protein: CASSSEAIHVREQYF
CDR3 DNA: TGTGCCAGCAGCTCCGAGGCTATCCACGTTCGCGAGCAGTACTTC

clone size: NA
D gene: NA
J gene: TRBJ1-5
V gene: TRBV18
CDR3 protein: CASSGEGNQPQHF
CDR3 DNA: TGTGCCAGCTCAGGTGAGGGAAACCAGCCCCAGCATTTT

clone size: NA
D gene: TRBD1
J gene: TRBJ1-2
V gene: TRBV7-9
CDR3 protein: CASSYTTGKVDGYTF
CDR3 DNA: TGTGCCAGCAGCTATACGACAGGGAAGGTCGATGGCTACACCTTC

clone size: NA
D gene: NA
J gene: TRBJ1-2
V gene: TRBV6-2/TRBV6-3
CDR3 protein: CASSDKHSANYGYTF
CDR3 DNA: TGTGCCAGCAGTGACAAACATTCAGCTAACTATGGCTACACCTTC

clone size: NA
D gene: NA
J gene: TRBJ1-2
V gene: TRBV6-5
CDR3 protein: CASSPFGGRYGYTF
CDR3 DNA: TGTGCCAGCAGCCCCTTCGGGGGGAGGTATGGCTACACCTTC

clone size: NA
D gene: TRBD1
J gene: TRBJ1-5
V gene: TRBV28
CDR3 protein: CASSLEQGAYQPQHF
CDR3 DNA: TGTGCCAGCAGTTTAGAACAGGGGGCTTATCAGCCCCAGCATTTT

clone size: NA
D gene: NA
J gene: TRBJ1-2
V gene: TRBV5-4
CDR3 protein: CASSLPTGSGYTF
CDR3 DNA: TGTGCCAGCAGCCTACCCACAGGATCCGGCTACACCTTC

clone size: NA
D gene: NA
J gene: TRBJ2-7
V gene: TRBV19
CDR3 protein: CASSSRVFYEQYF
CDR3 DNA: TGTGCCAGTAGTAGCAGGGTTTTCTACGAGCAGTACTTC